The T cell receptor beta chain described here comes from a study of cytomegalovirus exposure and HLA in healthy donors. The V and J ends lost 4 bases and 2 bases respectively, with 21 bases between them. The CDR3 sequence is 17 residues long. CDR1 and CDR2 (germline): LNHDA, SQIVND (reference sequence). Researchers ran the PCR with 60 Vbeta and 13 Jbeta primers. The assay was immunoSEQ multiplex PCR, and TCRdb's table has in-frame clones only and misses some. Of some 200,000 clones listed, 80% to 85% were seen once; the top ten hold about 6%. Sequenced material: PBMCs. The V and J genes are TRBV19 and TRBJ2-7; possible D gene TRBD1, 6 bases. The sequence was collected from a man in his forties in good health and CMV-seropositive. The CDR3 here is CASSNLLNRDTPYEQYF. In nucleotides, the CDR3 is TGTGCCAGTAGTAATCTACTTAACAGGGATACCCCCTACGAGCAGTACTTC. The full variable domain, with the rest looked up from reference TRBV19 and TRBJ2-7, is DGGITQSPKYLFRKEGQNVTLSCEQNLNHDAMYWYRQDPGQGLRLIYYSQIVNDFQKGDIAEGYSVSREKKESFPLTVTSAQKNPTAFYLCASSNLLNRDTPYEQYFGPGTRLTVT.